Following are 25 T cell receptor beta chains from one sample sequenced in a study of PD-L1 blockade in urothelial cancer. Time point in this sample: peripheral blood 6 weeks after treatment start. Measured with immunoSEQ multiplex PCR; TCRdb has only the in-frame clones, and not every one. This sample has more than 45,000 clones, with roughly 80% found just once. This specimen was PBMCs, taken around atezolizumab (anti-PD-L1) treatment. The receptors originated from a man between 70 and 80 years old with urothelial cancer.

CDR3 DNA: TGTGCCAGCAGTTTAGCACAGTCCTACGAGCAGTACTTC. Translation gives CASSLAQSYEQYF. This chain connects TRBV28 to TRBJ2-5; D is uncertain. The end of the DNA is better explained by TRBJ2-7, so the J call may be wrong. The CDR3 sequence is 13 residues long. Germline V gene sequence: CDR1 MDHEN, CDR2 SYDVKM.

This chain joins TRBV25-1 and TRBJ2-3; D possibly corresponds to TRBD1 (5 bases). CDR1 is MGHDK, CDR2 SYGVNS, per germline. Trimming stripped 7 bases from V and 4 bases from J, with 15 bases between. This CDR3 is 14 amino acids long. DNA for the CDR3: TGTGCCAGCACCGCCTCCACCAGGGCAGATACGCAGTATTTT. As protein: CASTASTRADTQYF. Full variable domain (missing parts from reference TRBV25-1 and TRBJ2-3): EADIYQTPRYLVIGTGKKITLECSQTMGHDKMYWYQQDPGMELHLIHYSYGVNSTEKGDLSSESTVSRIRTEHFPLTLESARPSHTSQYLCASTASTRADTQYFGPGTRLTVL.

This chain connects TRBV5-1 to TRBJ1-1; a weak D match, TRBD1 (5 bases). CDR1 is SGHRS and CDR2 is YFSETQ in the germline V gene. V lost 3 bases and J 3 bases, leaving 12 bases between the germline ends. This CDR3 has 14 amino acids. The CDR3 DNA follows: TGCGCCAGCAGCTCGACTCGGGGGGACACTGAAGCTTTCTTT. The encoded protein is CASSSTRGDTEAFF.

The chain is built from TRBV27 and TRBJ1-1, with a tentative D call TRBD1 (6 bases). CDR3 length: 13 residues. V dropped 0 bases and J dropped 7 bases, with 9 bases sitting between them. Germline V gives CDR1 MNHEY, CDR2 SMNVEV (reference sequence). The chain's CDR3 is CASSLSLDSEAFF. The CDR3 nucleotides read TGTGCCAGCAGTTTATCGTTGGACAGTGAAGCTTTCTTT.

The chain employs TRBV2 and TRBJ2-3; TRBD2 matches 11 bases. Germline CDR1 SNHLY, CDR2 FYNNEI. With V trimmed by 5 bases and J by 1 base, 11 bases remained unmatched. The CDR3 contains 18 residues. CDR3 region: CASSILPYSGRGTDTQYF. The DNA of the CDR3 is TGTGCCAGCAGTATTCTACCCTATAGCGGGAGGGGCACAGATACGCAGTATTTT.

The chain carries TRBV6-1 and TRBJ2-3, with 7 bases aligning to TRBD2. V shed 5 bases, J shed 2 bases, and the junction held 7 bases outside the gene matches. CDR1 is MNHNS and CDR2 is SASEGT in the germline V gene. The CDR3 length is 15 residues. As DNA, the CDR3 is TGTGCCAGCAGTTCGCTAGCGGAAATCACAGATACGCAGTATTTT. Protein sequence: CASSSLAEITDTQYF.

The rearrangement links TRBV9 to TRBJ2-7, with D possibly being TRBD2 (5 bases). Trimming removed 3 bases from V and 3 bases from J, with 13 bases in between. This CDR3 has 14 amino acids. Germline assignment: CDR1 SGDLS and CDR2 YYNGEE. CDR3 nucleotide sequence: TGTGCCAGCAGCGCTAGTGGAGGAGTCTACGAGCAGTACTTC. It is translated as CASSASGGVYEQYF.

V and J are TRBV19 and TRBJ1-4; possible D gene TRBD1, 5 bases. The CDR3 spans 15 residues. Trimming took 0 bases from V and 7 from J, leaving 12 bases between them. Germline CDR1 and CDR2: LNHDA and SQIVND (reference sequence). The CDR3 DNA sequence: TGTGCCAGTAGTATAGAAGTGGGGCTGGGTGAAAAACTGTTTTTT. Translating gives CASSIEVGLGEKLFF.

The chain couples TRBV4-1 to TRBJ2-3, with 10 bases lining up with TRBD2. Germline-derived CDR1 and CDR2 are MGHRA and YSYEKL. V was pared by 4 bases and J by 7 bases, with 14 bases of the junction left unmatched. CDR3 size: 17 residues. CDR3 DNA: TGCGCCAGCAGCCCGGGGATCATAGCGGGAGGCGGGAATACGCAGTATTTT. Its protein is CASSPGIIAGGGNTQYF.

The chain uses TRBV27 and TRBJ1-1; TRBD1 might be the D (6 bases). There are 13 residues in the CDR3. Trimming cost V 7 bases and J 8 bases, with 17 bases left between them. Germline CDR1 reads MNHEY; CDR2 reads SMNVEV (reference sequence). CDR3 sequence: CASTLTGQNEAFF. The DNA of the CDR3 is TGTGCCAGCACTCTTACGGGACAAAACGAAGCTTTCTTT.

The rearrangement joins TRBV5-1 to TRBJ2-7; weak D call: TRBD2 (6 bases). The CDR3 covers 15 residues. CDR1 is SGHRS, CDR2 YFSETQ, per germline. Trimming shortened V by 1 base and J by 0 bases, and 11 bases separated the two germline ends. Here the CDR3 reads CASSLWGENSYEQYF. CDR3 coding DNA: TGCGCCAGCAGCTTGTGGGGGGAAAACTCCTACGAGCAGTACTTC. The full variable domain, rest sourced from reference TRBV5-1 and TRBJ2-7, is KAGVTQTPRYLIKTRGQQVTLSCSPISGHRSVSWYQQTPGQGLQFLFEYFSETQRNKGNFPGRFSGRQFSNSRSEMNVSTLELGDSALYLCASSLWGENSYEQYFGPGTRLTVT.

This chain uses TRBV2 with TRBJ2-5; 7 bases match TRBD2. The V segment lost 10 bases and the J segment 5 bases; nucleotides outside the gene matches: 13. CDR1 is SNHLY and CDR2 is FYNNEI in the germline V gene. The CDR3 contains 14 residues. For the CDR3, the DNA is TGTGCCACGACTGGACGGGGGGAGTGGGAGACCCAGTACTTC. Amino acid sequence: CATTGRGEWETQYF.

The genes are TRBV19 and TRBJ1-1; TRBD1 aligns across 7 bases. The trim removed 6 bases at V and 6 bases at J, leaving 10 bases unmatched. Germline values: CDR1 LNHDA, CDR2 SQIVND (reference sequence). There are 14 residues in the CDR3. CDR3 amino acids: CASSEQGTGAEAFF. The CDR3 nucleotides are TGTGCCAGTAGCGAACAGGGGACCGGAGCTGAAGCTTTCTTT.

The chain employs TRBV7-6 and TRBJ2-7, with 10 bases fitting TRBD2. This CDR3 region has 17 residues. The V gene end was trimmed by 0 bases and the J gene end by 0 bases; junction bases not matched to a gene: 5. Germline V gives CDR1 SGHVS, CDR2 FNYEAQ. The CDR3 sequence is CASSLAGLADSSYEQYF. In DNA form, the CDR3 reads TGTGCCAGCAGCTTAGCAGGACTAGCGGATAGCTCCTACGAGCAGTACTTC.

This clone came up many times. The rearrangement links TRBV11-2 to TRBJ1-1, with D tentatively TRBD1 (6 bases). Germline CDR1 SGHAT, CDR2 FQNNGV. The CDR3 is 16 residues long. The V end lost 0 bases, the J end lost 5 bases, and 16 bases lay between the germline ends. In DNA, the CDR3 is TGTGCCAGCAGCTTAGACTTCGGACAGAGGCGTACTGAAGCTTTCTTT. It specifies CASSLDFGQRRTEAFF.

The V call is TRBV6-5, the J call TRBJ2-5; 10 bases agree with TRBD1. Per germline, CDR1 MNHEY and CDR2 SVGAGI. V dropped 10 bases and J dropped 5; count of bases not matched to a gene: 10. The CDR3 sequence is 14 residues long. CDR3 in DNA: TGTGCCACTAACCCCGGGACAGGGGTGGAGACCCAGTACTTC. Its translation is CATNPGTGVETQYF.

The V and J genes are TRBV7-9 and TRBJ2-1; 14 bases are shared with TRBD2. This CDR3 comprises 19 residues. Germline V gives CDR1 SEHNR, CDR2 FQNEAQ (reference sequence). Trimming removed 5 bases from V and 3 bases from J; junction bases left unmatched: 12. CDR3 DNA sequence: TGTGCCAGCAGCCCTCTGACTAGCGGGAGGGCCGTAGGCTACAATGAGCAGTTCTTC. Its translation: CASSPLTSGRAVGYNEQFF.

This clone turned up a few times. CDR3 coding DNA: TGTGCCAGCAGTGATAAGTCAGGGAATCGTCAGCCCCAGCATTTT. Translating it yields CASSDKSGNRQPQHF. The chain joins TRBV2 to TRBJ1-5; tentatively, D is TRBD1 (5 bases). V lost 3 bases and J 6 bases, leaving 15 bases between the germline ends. Germline loops: CDR1 SNHLY, CDR2 FYNNEI. This CDR3 region has 15 residues.

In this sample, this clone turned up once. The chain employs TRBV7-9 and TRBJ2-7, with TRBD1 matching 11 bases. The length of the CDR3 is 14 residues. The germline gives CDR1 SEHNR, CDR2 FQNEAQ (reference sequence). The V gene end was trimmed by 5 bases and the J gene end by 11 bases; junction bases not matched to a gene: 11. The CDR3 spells CASSVAGTGGEKYF. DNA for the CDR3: TGTGCCAGCAGCGTCGCCGGGACAGGGGGAGAGAAGTACTTC.

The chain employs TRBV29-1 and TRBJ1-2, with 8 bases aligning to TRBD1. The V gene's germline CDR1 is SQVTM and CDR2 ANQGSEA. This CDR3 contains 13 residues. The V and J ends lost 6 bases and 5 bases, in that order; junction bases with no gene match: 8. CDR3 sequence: CSVRPGQEYGYTF. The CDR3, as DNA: TGCAGCGTCCGCCCGGGACAGGAATATGGCTACACCTTC.

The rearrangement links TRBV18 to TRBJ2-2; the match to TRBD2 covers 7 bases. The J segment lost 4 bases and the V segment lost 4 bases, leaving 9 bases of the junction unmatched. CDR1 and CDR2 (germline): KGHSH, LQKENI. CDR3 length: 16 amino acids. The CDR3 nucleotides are TGTGCCAGCTCACTAAATTTAGCGGGCGCCACCGGGGAGCTGTTTTTT. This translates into CASSLNLAGATGELFF.

The CDR3 DNA follows: TGTGCCAGCAGGCCGAGTATAACAGATACGCAGTATTTT. Translation: CASRPSITDTQYF. V and J are TRBV27 and TRBJ2-3; D gene uncertain. V was cut by 6 bases and J by 3 bases, with 10 bases left in between. This CDR3 spans 13 amino acids. Germline V gene lookup returns CDR1 MNHEY and CDR2 SMNVEV (reference sequence).

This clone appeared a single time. The CDR3 loop is CASSIVQGETYEQYF. CDR3 nucleotide sequence: TGTGCCAGTAGTATAGTACAGGGGGAAACCTACGAGCAGTACTTC. The chain couples TRBV19 to TRBJ2-7; 8 nucleotides match TRBD1. CDR1 is LNHDA and CDR2 is SQIVND in the germline V gene (reference sequence). The length of the CDR3 is 15 residues. The V segment lost 1 base and the J segment 2 bases; nucleotides outside the gene matches: 4.

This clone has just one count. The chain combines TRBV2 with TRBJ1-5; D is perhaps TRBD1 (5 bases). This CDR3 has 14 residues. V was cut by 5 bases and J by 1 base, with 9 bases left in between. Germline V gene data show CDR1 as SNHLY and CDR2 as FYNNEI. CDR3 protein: CASSFDRSNQPQHF. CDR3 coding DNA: TGTGCCAGCAGTTTTGACAGAAGCAATCAGCCCCAGCATTTT.

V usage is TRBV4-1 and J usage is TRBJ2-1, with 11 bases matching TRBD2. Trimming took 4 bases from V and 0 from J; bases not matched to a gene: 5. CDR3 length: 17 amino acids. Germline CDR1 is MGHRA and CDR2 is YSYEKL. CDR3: CASSRGLAASSYNEQFF. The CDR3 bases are TGCGCCAGCAGCCGGGGACTAGCGGCTAGCTCCTACAATGAGCAGTTCTTC.